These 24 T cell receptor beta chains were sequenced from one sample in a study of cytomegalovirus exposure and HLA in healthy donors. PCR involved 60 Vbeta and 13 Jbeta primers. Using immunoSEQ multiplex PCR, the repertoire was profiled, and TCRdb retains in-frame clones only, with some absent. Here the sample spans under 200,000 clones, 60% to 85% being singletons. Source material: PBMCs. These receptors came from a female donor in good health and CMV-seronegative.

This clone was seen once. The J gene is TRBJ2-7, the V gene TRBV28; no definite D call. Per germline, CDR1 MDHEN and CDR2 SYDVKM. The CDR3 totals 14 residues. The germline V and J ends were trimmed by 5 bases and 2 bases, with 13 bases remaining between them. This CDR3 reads CASSPRRETYEQYF. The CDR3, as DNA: TGTGCCAGCAGTCCTAGGAGAGAAACCTACGAGCAGTACTTC.

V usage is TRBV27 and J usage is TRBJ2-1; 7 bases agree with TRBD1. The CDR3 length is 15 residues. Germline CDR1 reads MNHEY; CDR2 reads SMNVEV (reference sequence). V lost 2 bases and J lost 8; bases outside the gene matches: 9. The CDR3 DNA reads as TGTGCCAGCAGTTTAGCACAGGGGAGCCCCCATGAGCAGTTCTTC. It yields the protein CASSLAQGSPHEQFF.

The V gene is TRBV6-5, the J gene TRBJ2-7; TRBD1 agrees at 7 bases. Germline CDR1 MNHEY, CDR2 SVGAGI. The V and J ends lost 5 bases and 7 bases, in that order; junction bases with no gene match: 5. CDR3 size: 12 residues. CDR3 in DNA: TGTGCCAGCAGTCCGGGACAGACAGAGCAGTACTTC. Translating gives CASSPGQTEQYF.

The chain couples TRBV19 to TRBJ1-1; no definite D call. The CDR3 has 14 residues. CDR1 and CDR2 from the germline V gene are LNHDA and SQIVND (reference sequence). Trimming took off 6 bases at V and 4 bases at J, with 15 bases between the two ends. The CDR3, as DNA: TGTGCCAGTAGCCCAACTAAATGGGTCACTGAAGCTTTCTTT. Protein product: CASSPTKWVTEAFF.

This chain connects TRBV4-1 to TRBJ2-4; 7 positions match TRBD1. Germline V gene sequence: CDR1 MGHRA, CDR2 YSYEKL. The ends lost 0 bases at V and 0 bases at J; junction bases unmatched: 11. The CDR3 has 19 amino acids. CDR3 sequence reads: CASSQDKRDSDLAKNIQYF. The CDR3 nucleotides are TGCGCCAGCAGCCAAGATAAGAGGGACAGCGATCTAGCCAAAAACATTCAGTACTTC.

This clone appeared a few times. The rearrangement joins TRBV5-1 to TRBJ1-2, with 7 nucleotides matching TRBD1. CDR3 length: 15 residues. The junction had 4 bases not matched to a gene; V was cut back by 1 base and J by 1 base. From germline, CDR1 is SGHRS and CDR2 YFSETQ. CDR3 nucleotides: TGCGCCAGCAGCTTGACCAGGGGGAGTAACTATGGCTACACCTTC. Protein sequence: CASSLTRGSNYGYTF.

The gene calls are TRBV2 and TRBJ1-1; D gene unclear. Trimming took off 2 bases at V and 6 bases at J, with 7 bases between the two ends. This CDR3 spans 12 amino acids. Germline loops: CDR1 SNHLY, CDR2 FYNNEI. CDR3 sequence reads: CASSEIRAEAFF. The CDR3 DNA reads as TGTGCCAGCAGTGAAATACGCGCTGAAGCTTTCTTT.

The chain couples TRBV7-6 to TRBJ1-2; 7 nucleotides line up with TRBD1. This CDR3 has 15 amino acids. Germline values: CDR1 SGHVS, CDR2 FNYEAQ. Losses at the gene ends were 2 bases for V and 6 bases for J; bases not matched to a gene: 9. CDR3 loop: CASSLTGTDGNGYTF. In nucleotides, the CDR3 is TGTGCCAGCAGCTTAACCGGGACAGATGGAAATGGCTACACCTTC.

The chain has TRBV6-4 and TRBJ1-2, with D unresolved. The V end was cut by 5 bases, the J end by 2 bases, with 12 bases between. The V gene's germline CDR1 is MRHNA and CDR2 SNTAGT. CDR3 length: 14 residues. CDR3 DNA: TGTGCCAGCAGTCCTGAGGCAACGAACTATGGCTACACCTTC. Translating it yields CASSPEATNYGYTF.

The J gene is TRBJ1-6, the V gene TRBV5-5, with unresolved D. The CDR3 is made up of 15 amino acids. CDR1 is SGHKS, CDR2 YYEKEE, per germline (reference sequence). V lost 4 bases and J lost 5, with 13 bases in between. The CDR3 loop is CASSQDLANNSPLHF. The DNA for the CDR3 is TGTGCCAGCAGCCAGGACTTGGCAAATAATTCACCCCTCCACTTT.

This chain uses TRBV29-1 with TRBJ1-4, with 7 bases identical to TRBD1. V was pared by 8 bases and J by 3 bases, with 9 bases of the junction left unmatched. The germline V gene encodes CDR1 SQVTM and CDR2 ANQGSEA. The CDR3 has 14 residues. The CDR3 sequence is CSSTTGASNEKLFF. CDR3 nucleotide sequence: TGCAGCTCGACAACAGGGGCGTCTAATGAAAAACTGTTTTTT.

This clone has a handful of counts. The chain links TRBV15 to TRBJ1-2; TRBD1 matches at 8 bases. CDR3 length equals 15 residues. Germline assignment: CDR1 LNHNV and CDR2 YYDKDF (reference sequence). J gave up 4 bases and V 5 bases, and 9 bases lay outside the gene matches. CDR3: CATSLMTDRGYGYTF. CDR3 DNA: TGTGCCACCAGCCTGATGACCGACAGGGGCTATGGCTACACCTTC.

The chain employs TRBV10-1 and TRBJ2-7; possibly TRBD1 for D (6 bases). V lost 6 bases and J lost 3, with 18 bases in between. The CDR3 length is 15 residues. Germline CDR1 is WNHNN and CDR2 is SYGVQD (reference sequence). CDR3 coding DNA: TGCGCCAGCAGCCCTAGGAGGACAGATATCTACGAGCAGTACTTC. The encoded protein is CASSPRRTDIYEQYF.

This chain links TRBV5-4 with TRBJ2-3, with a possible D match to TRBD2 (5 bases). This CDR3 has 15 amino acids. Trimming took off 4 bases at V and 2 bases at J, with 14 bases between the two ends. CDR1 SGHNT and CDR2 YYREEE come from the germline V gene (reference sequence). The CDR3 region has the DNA TGTGCCAGCAGCCAGGCGCTCGGGGTCACAGATACGCAGTATTTT. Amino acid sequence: CASSQALGVTDTQYF.

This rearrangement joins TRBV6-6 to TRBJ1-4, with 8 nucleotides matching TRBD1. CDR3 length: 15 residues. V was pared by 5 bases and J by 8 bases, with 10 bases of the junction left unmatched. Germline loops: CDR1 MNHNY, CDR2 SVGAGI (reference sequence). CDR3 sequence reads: CASSPRTGNIEKLFF. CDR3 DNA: TGTGCCAGCAGTCCTCGGACAGGGAATATAGAAAAACTGTTTTTT.

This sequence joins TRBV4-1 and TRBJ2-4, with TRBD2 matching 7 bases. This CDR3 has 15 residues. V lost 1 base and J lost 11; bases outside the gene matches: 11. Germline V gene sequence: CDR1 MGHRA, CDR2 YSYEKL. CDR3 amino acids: CASSQVAGAGRFQYF. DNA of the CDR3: TGCGCCAGCAGCCAAGTGGCGGGAGCGGGTAGATTTCAGTACTTC.

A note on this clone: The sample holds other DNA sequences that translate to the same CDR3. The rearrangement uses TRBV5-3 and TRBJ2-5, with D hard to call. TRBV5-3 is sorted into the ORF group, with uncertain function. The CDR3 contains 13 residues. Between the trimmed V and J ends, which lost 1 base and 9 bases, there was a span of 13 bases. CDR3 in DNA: TGTGCCAGAAGCTTGTCCCCTATAGTTCCCCAGTACTTC. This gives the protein CARSLSPIVPQYF.

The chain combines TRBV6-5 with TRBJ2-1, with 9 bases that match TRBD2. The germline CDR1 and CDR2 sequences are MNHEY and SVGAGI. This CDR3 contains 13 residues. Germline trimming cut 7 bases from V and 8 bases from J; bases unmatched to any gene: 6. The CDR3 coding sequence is TGTGCCAGCACGCCTAGCGGGACAGATGAGCAGTTCTTC. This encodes CASTPSGTDEQFF.

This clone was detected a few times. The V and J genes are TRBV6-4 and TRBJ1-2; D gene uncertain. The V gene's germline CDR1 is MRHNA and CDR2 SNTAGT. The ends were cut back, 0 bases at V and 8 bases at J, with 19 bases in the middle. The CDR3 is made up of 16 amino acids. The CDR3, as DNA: TGTGCCAGCAGTGACTCGAACGAGGGAACTAGTCCCGGCTACACCTTC. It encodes CASSDSNEGTSPGYTF.

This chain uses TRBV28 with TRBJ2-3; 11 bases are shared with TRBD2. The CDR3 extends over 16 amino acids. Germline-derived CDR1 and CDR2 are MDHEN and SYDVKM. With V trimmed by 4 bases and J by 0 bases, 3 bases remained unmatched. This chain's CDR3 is CASSSGTSGSTDTQYF. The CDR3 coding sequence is TGTGCCAGCAGTTCCGGGACTAGCGGCAGCACAGATACGCAGTATTTT. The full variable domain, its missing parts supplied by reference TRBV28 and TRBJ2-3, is DVKVTQSSRYLVKRTGEKVFLECVQDMDHENMFWYRQDPGLGLRLIYFSYDVKMKEKGDIPEGYSVSREKKERFSLILESASTNQTSMYLCASSSGTSGSTDTQYFGPGTRLTVL.

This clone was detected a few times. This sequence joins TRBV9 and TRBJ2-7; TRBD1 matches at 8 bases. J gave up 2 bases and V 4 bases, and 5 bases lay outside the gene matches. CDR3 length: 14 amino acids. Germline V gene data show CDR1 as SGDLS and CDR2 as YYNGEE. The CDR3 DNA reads TGTGCCAGCAGCCCGGGGGACAGGCCCTACGAGCAGTACTTC. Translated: CASSPGDRPYEQYF. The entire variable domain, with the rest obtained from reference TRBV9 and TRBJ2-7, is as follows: DSGVTQTPKHLITATGQRVTLRCSPRSGDLSVYWYQQSLDQGLQFLIQYYNGEERAKGNILERFSAQQFPDLHSELNLSSLELGDSALYFCASSPGDRPYEQYFGPGTRLTVT.

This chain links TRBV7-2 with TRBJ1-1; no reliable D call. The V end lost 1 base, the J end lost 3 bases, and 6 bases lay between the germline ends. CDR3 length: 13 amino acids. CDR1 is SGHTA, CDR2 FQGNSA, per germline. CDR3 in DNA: TGTGCCAGCAGCTTAGTCCCGGACACTGAAGCTTTCTTT. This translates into CASSLVPDTEAFF.

The CDR3 sequence is CASSHRDLKGAEAFF. CDR3 nucleotides: TGCGCCAGCAGCCACCGGGATCTTAAAGGAGCTGAAGCTTTCTTT. The chain carries TRBV5-1 and TRBJ1-1; D not resolved. CDR1 and CDR2 (germline): SGHRS, YFSETQ. The CDR3 totals 15 residues. Trimming stripped 4 bases from V and 6 bases from J, with 19 bases between.

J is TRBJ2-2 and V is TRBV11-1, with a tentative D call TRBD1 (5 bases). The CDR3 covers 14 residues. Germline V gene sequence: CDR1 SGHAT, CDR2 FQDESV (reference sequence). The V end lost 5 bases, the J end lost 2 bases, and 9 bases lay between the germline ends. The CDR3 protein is CASSRDRNTGELFF. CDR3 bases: TGTGCCAGCAGCCGCGACAGAAACACCGGGGAGCTGTTTTTT.